The clone carrying this T cell receptor (beta chain) showed up many times. TCR beta CDR3 regions were amplified from RNA. The TCR CDR3 was amplified in a first-round RT-PCR using the HTBI primer set. TCRdb used MiXCR to reprocess the multiplex PCR reads, holding one entry per CDR3 protein. The sample shows about 380,000 distinct CDR3 sequences, approximately 17% of them seen only once. These data are taken from a study of T cells in Graves' hyperthyroidism and ophthalmopathy. Ophthalmopathy patients had Clinical Activity Score at least 3, NOSPECS grade at least 4, duration under 3 months. Trimming removed 5 bases from V and 8 bases from J, with 18 bases in between. CDR1 is SGHVS, CDR2 FQNEAQ, per germline. The CDR3 has 14 residues.

J is TRBJ1-2 and V is TRBV7-8, with a weak D call TRBD1 (6 bases). Specimen: blood. The TCR originated in a man between 18 and 35 years old with Graves' ophthalmopathy. The DNA for the CDR3 is TGTGCCAGCAGCGTGCAACAGGGCCCCGGGGGCTACACCTTC. Its translation is CASSVQQGPGGYTF. The entire variable domain, with the rest obtained from reference TRBV7-8 and TRBJ1-2, is as follows: GAGVSQSPRYKVAKRGQDVALRCDPISGHVSLFWYQQALGQGPEFLTYFQNEAQLDKSGLPSDRFFAERPEGSVSTLKIQRTQQEDSAVYLCASSVQQGPGGYTFGSGTRLTVV.